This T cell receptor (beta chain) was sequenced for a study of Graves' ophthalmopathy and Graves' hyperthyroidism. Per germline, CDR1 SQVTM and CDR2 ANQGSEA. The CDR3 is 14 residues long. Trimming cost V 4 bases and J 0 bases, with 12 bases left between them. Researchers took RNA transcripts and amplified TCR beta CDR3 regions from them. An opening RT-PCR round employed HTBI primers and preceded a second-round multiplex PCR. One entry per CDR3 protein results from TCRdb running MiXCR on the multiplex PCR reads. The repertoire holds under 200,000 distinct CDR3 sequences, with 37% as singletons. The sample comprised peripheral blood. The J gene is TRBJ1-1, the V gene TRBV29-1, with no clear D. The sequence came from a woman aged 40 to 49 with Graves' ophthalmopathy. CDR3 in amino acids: CSVVKNSMNTEAFF. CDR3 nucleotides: TGCAGCGTTGTCAAGAACAGCATGAACACTGAAGCTTTCTTT.